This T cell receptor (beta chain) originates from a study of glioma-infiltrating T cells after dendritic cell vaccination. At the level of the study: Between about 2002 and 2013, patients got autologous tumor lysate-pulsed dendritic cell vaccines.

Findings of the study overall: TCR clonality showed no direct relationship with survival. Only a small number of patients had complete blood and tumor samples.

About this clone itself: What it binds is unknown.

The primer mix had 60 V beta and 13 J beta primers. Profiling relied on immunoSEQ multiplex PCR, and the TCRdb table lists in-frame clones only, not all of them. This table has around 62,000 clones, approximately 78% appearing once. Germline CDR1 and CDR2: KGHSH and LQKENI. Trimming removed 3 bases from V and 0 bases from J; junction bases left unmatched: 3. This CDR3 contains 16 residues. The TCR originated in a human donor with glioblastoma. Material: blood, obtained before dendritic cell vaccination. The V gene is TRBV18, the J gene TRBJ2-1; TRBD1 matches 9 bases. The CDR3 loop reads CASSPETGGSYNEQFF. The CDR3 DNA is TGTGCCAGCTCACCTGAGACAGGGGGCTCCTACAATGAGCAGTTCTTC.